The rows below give T cell receptor beta chains drawn from one sample of a study of regulatory T cells in long-lasting Graves disease. One entry per CDR3 protein, called by TCRdb with MiXCR from the multiplex PCR reads. The data contain 650,000 to 850,000 distinct CDR3 sequences, 25% to 30% of them seen just once; the ten biggest clones take up around 40%. The sequencing used peripheral blood mononuclear cells (PBMCs), collected when the disease was refractory, from a patient treated with antithyroid drugs. These TCRs come from a female donor with Graves disease. CDR3s leave out the opening cysteine and the closing phenylalanine or tryptophan. D genes are given only for firm matches.

J | D | V | CDR3
TRBJ1-4 | - | TRBV20-1 | SAFRGGSNEKLF
TRBJ1-1 | - | TRBV7-6 | ASSKVPEWNTEAF
TRBJ2-7 | TRBD1 | TRBV11-3 | ASSLGLRDSYEQY
TRBJ1-5 | - | TRBV20-1 | SARVGGSGNQPQH
TRBJ1-1 | - | TRBV25-1 | ASSPNRQEPNTEAF
TRBJ2-7 | TRBD1 | TRBV13 | ASSTGTGIYEQY
TRBJ2-2 | - | TRBV5-6 | ASSFLDSSNTGELF
TRBJ2-1 | TRBD1 | TRBV20-1 | SARGRGTGGDNEQF
TRBJ1-1 | - | TRBV6-1 | ASIPQGSTEAF
TRBJ2-6 | - | TRBV20-1 | SATTPTGGSSGANVLT
TRBJ2-7 | TRBD2 | TRBV12-3/TRBV12-4 | ASRNRTSGEQY
TRBJ1-4 | - | TRBV3-1 | ASSQVLGSEKLF
TRBJ1-2 | - | TRBV28 | ASSPGGIYGYT
TRBJ1-4 | - | TRBV7-9 | ASSLSQAKLF
TRBJ1-4 | TRBD1 | TRBV6-1 | ASSRTGHPTNEKLF
TRBJ2-1 | - | TRBV6-1 | ASSVVGGDDNEQF
TRBJ2-7 | TRBD2 | TRBV6-2/TRBV6-3 | TSSYYGSGSHEQY
TRBJ1-1 | - | TRBV6-1 | ASDRNTEAF
TRBJ1-5 | - | TRBV6-1 | ASSEGWAGRLSNQPQH
TRBJ1-5 | TRBD1 | TRBV28 | ASSLDRVQNQPQH